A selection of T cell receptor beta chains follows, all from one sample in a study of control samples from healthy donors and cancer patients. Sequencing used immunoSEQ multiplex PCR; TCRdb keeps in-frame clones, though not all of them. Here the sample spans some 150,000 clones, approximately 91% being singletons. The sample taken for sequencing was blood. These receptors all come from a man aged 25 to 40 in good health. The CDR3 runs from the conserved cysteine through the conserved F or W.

CASSSDRPSYEQYF TRBJ2-7 TRBV19
CASSFAGSGELFF TRBJ2-2 TRBV7-2
CASSPSAGSSYEQYF TRBJ2-7 TRBV18
CASSPLKVPLISEQYF TRBJ2-7 TRBV13
CASSKQAGLDF TRBJ2-7 TRBV6-2/TRBV6-3
CASSKFRPGQTTGELFF TRBJ2-2 TRBV21-1
CASSLQGSVYEQYF TRBJ2-7 TRBV5-5
CASSFSDREASPLHF TRBJ1-6 TRBV7-9
CASRSQGEGPYEQYF TRBJ2-7 TRBV6-5
CSASRRAGYEQYF TRBJ2-7 TRBV20-1
CASSLNDEQYF TRBJ2-7 TRBV11-3
CASSVGPSRSYNEQFF TRBJ2-1 TRBV19
CASSSLDRGLEETQYF TRBJ2-5 TRBV27
CASAEMTRGPWDYGYTF TRBJ1-2 TRBV5-6
CASSDGQGAWANTGELFF TRBJ2-2 TRBV2
CASALGPGTDTQYF TRBJ2-3 TRBV18
CASSIARGEAFF TRBJ1-1 TRBV19